This paragraph covers one T cell receptor (beta chain) sequence. Its specificity is not known. These data are taken from a study of cytomegalovirus exposure and HLA in healthy donors. Study-level information: About 80 million unique TCRs from HLA-typed donors were held in an early data release.

Points from the study as a whole: Per a prior analysis, the majority of TCR beta V segments were productive roughly 90% or roughly 30% of the time. Specificity of a few CMV-associated chains for CMV antigens was verified in vitro. A later analysis revealed that TCR association rates differed between HLA loci, peaking at DRB1 and bottoming out at HLA-C.

The PCR was carried out with 60 Vbeta primers and 13 Jbeta primers. Profiling relied on immunoSEQ multiplex PCR, and the TCRdb table lists in-frame clones only, not all of them. The data show over 200,000 clones, with 85% to 90% seen just once and 1.3% held by the top ten. Sequenced: PBMCs. The TCR originated in a human donor in good health.

In DNA form, the CDR3 reads TGTGCCAGCAGCCCCAGCGGCCTCGTGAACACTGAAGCTTTCTTT. Its translation is CASSPSGLVNTEAFF. The chain uses TRBV7-2 and TRBJ1-1; D unclear. V was trimmed by 5 bases and J by 0 bases, leaving 13 bases between them. CDR1 is SGHTA and CDR2 is FQGNSA in the germline V gene. This CDR3 has 15 residues.